A single sample gave rise to the 23 T cell receptor beta chains below, sequenced in a study of cytomegalovirus exposure and HLA in healthy donors. The table came from immunoSEQ multiplex PCR; TCRdb's copy has only in-frame clones and leaves some out. Among 200,000 to 250,000 clones, approximately 88% were seen once, and the ten largest hold about 14%. Sequencing input: PBMCs. The origin of the receptors is a woman in her twenties or thirties in good health and CMV-seropositive.

This rearrangement joins TRBV19 to TRBJ2-7; 7 nucleotides align to TRBD2. The germline V gene has CDR1 LNHDA and CDR2 SQIVND (reference sequence). The CDR3 consists of 14 residues. The trim removed 5 bases at V and 4 bases at J, leaving 8 bases unmatched. The CDR3 here is CASSDGRTFYEQYF. In DNA form, the CDR3 reads TGTGCCAGTAGTGACGGGAGGACTTTTTACGAGCAGTACTTC. Using reference TRBV19 and TRBJ2-7 for the parts outside the CDR3, the full variable domain is DGGITQSPKYLFRKEGQNVTLSCEQNLNHDAMYWYRQDPGQGLRLIYYSQIVNDFQKGDIAEGYSVSREKKESFPLTVTSAQKNPTAFYLCASSDGRTFYEQYFGPGTRLTVT.

The rearrangement joins TRBV4-1 to TRBJ1-1; tentative D call: TRBD1 (6 bases). Germline V lookup: CDR1 MGHRA, CDR2 YSYEKL. V lost 5 bases, J lost 5 bases, and 18 bases lay in between. The CDR3 has 15 amino acids. CDR3 bases: TGCGCCAGCAGCTTAGCCGGGGGGCAGGGAACTGAAGCTTTCTTT. It yields the protein CASSLAGGQGTEAFF.

The V and J genes are TRBV18 and TRBJ2-7, with TRBD2 identical over 9 bases. The CDR3 covers 15 residues. CDR1 and CDR2 from the germline V gene are KGHSH and LQKENI. Trimming at V came to 0 bases and at J to 3 bases, leaving 3 bases not matched to a gene. The CDR3, as DNA: TGTGCCAGCTCACCACCTAGCGGGAGCCGCTACGAGCAGTACTTC. Amino acids: CASSPPSGSRYEQYF.

The chain combines TRBV2 with TRBJ2-1; the match to TRBD2 covers 14 bases. V was clipped by 7 bases and J by 8 bases; unmatched bases: 4. The CDR3 is made up of 14 amino acids. Germline V gene data show CDR1 as SNHLY and CDR2 as FYNNEI. The DNA of the CDR3 is TGTGCCAGCAAGGGACTAGCGGGAGTGGATGAGCAGTTCTTC. Protein sequence: CASKGLAGVDEQFF.

The rearrangement joins TRBV2 to TRBJ2-7, with TRBD2 as a possible D gene (5 bases). Germline CDR1 is SNHLY and CDR2 is FYNNEI. CDR3 length: 14 amino acids. Trimming removed 7 bases at V and 3 bases at J, with 16 bases between. The CDR3, as DNA: TGTGCCAGCACGATTTTTCCCGGGGACTACGAGCAGTACTTC. Protein sequence: CASTIFPGDYEQYF.

The chain couples TRBV7-9 to TRBJ2-1; 10 bases fit TRBD1. The CDR3 sequence is 16 residues long. J was trimmed by 6 bases and V by 2 bases; bases with no gene match: 7. Per germline, CDR1 SEHNR and CDR2 FQNEAQ (reference sequence). The CDR3 nucleotides are TGTGCCAGCAGCTTACTTCCTGGGGACAGGGGCAATGAGCAGTTCTTC. This gives the protein CASSLLPGDRGNEQFF.

The CDR3 loop reads CASSSTTGGYEQYF. CDR3 DNA: TGTGCCAGCAGTTCCACGACAGGGGGATACGAGCAGTACTTC. The gene calls are TRBV27 and TRBJ2-7; TRBD1 aligns across 9 bases. In germline, CDR1 is MNHEY, CDR2 SMNVEV (reference sequence). The CDR3 is 14 residues long. The junction had 5 bases not matched to a gene; V was cut back by 4 bases and J by 4 bases.

The V and J genes are TRBV9 and TRBJ1-4; 7 nucleotides align to TRBD1. CDR1 and CDR2 (germline): SGDLS, YYNGEE. Germline trimming cut 4 bases from V and 7 bases from J; bases unmatched to any gene: 10. CDR3 length: 15 amino acids. CDR3 bases: TGTGCCAGCAGCCTAGAACAGGGGTTCAGTGAAAAACTGTTTTTT. Encoded protein: CASSLEQGFSEKLFF.

This clone appeared a single time. The chain recombines TRBV5-6 with TRBJ2-7; TRBD1 agrees at 7 bases. The CDR3 length is 17 residues. The germline CDR1 and CDR2 sequences are SGHDT and YYEEEE. V shed 1 base and J 0 bases; nucleotides not matched to a gene: 10. CDR3 nucleotides: TGTGCCAGCAGCTTGTCCCGCCAGGGACAGTACTCCTACGAGCAGTACTTC. Translated: CASSLSRQGQYSYEQYF. Full variable domain (rest looked up from reference TRBV5-6 and TRBJ2-7): DAGVTQSPTHLIKTRGQQVTLRCSPKSGHDTVSWYQQALGQGPQFIFQYYEEEERQRGNFPDRFSGHQFPNYSSELNVNALLLGDSALYLCASSLSRQGQYSYEQYFGPGTRLTVT.

The CDR3 loop is CAWSGALNTEAFF. CDR3 nucleotides: TGTGCCTGGAGTGGGGCCTTGAACACTGAAGCTTTCTTT. V is TRBV30 and J is TRBJ1-1; no clear D. V lost 1 base and J lost 0, with 6 bases in between. This CDR3 has 13 residues. The germline V gene encodes CDR1 GTSNPN and CDR2 SVGIG (reference sequence).

The rearrangement links TRBV7-3 to TRBJ2-3; D unresolved. This CDR3 is 13 amino acids long. In germline, CDR1 is SGHTA, CDR2 FQGTGA. V gave up 4 bases and J gave up 2 bases, with 7 bases separating them. The CDR3 DNA follows: TGTGCCAGCAGCTCCCCAAACACAGATACGCAGTATTTT. Amino acid sequence: CASSSPNTDTQYF.

This chain joins TRBV2 and TRBJ2-7; the D gene is possibly TRBD1 (6 bases). The CDR3 sequence is 14 residues long. Germline V lookup: CDR1 SNHLY, CDR2 FYNNEI. V dropped 9 bases and J dropped 0 bases, with 15 bases sitting between them. CDR3 in DNA: TGTGCCAGTAAGACAGGATCTAGCTCCTACGAGCAGTACTTC. It translates to CASKTGSSSYEQYF.

The gene calls are TRBV9 and TRBJ2-1; 7 bases align to TRBD2. Germline CDR1 and CDR2: SGDLS and YYNGEE. CDR3 length: 16 amino acids. V lost 4 bases to trimming and J lost 9 bases; unmatched junction nucleotides: 16. CDR3 sequence (DNA): TGTGCCAGCAGCCCCCCGGTGGGGGGGACTGGGGCTGAGCAGTTCTTC. Its protein product is CASSPPVGGTGAEQFF.

The chain couples TRBV19 to TRBJ2-1, with 8 bases that match TRBD1. V gave up 5 bases and J gave up 9 bases; unmatched junction bases: 3. The germline CDR1 and CDR2 sequences are LNHDA and SQIVND (reference sequence). This CDR3 has 12 residues. CDR3 loop: CASSLDRVEQFF. CDR3 sequence (DNA): TGTGCCAGTAGTCTGGACAGGGTTGAGCAGTTCTTC. Full variable domain (rest looked up from reference TRBV19 and TRBJ2-1): DGGITQSPKYLFRKEGQNVTLSCEQNLNHDAMYWYRQDPGQGLRLIYYSQIVNDFQKGDIAEGYSVSREKKESFPLTVTSAQKNPTAFYLCASSLDRVEQFFGPGTRLTVL.

The chain combines TRBV30 with TRBJ2-1; tentative D call: TRBD1 (7 bases). The CDR3 consists of 15 residues. Between the trimmed V and J ends, which lost 5 bases and 5 bases, there was a span of 19 bases. Per the germline V gene, CDR1 is GTSNPN and CDR2 is SVGIG (reference sequence). The CDR3 here is CAWVSSGRGDNEQFF. CDR3 bases: TGTGCCTGGGTTTCATCCGGCAGGGGGGACAATGAGCAGTTCTTC.

The V call is TRBV30, the J call TRBJ2-7; D is ambiguous. The CDR3 covers 12 residues. Germline lookup yields CDR1 GTSNPN and CDR2 SVGIG (reference sequence). The V and J ends lost 2 bases and 4 bases respectively, with 9 bases between them. CDR3 nucleotide sequence: TGTGCCTGGAGTTATAGGGCGTACGAGCAGTACTTC. Its translation: CAWSYRAYEQYF.

V is TRBV19 and J is TRBJ1-2; D remains unclear. The CDR3 consists of 12 residues. CDR1 LNHDA and CDR2 SQIVND come from the germline V gene (reference sequence). V dropped 8 bases and J dropped 2 bases, with 9 bases sitting between them. This CDR3 is CASLSENYGYTF. The CDR3 bases are TGTGCCAGTTTGTCAGAGAACTATGGCTACACCTTC.

The V call is TRBV5-4, the J call TRBJ2-5; TRBD2 matches 8 bases. The CDR3 length is 16 residues. The trim removed 3 bases at V and 2 bases at J, leaving 9 bases unmatched. Looked up from germline, CDR1 is SGHNT and CDR2 is YYREEE (reference sequence). The CDR3 region is CASSSRLALTQETQYF. For the CDR3, the DNA is TGTGCCAGCAGCTCTAGACTAGCGTTAACTCAAGAGACCCAGTACTTC. Complete variable domain (other parts from reference TRBV5-4 and TRBJ2-5): ETGVTQSPTHLIKTRGQQVTLRCSSQSGHNTVSWYQQALGQGPQFIFQYYREEENGRGNFPPRFSGLQFPNYSSELNVNALELDDSALYLCASSSRLALTQETQYFGPGTRLLVL.

This sequence joins TRBV29-1 and TRBJ2-1; the D is unclear. There are 13 residues in the CDR3. The germline gives CDR1 SQVTM, CDR2 ANQGSEA. V shed 1 base and J shed 7 bases, with 11 bases lying between them. For the CDR3, the DNA is TGCAGCGTTGAAGGACACTCTGGGAATGAGCAGTTCTTC. Translating gives CSVEGHSGNEQFF.

The J gene is TRBJ2-7, the V gene TRBV18; 9 bases are a match to TRBD1. The length of the CDR3 is 17 residues. V lost 2 bases to trimming and J lost 2 bases; unmatched junction nucleotides: 10. CDR1 and CDR2 (germline): KGHSH, LQKENI. The CDR3 loop reads CASSPTGPRTGAYEQYF. The CDR3 DNA is TGTGCCAGCTCACCAACAGGTCCAAGGACAGGGGCCTACGAGCAGTACTTC.

This clone came up a few times. The chain is built from TRBV5-4 and TRBJ2-7; weak D call: TRBD2 (5 bases). Between the trimmed V and J ends, which lost 5 bases and 4 bases, there was a span of 16 bases. The germline V gene encodes CDR1 SGHNT and CDR2 YYREEE (reference sequence). This CDR3 comprises 14 residues. The CDR3 spells CASRFVRERYEQYF. The CDR3 coding sequence is TGTGCCAGCAGGTTCGTACGGGAAAGGTACGAGCAGTACTTC.

V usage is TRBV19 and J usage is TRBJ2-2; 12 positions agree with TRBD1. The CDR3 runs 15 residues. V lost 7 bases, J lost 7 bases, and 7 bases stayed unmatched. Germline CDR1 reads LNHDA; CDR2 reads SQIVND (reference sequence). The CDR3 DNA is TGTGCCAGTATGGGGACAGGGGGCATGGTCGGGGAGCTGTTTTTT. This translates into CASMGTGGMVGELFF.

The chain carries TRBV5-6 and TRBJ2-7; TRBD1 might be the D (6 bases). The CDR3 totals 13 residues. CDR1 and CDR2 from the germline V gene are SGHDT and YYEEEE. V dropped 0 bases and J dropped 4 bases, with 8 bases sitting between them. Here the CDR3 DNA reads TGTGCCAGCAGCTTGGTGGGGACATACGAGCAGTACTTC. Translating gives CASSLVGTYEQYF. The full variable domain, rest sourced from reference TRBV5-6 and TRBJ2-7, is DAGVTQSPTHLIKTRGQQVTLRCSPKSGHDTVSWYQQALGQGPQFIFQYYEEEERQRGNFPDRFSGHQFPNYSSELNVNALLLGDSALYLCASSLVGTYEQYFGPGTRLTVT.